This TCR beta chain was documented in a study of persistence of HIV-infected CD4 T cells. General study points: Compared with CD3/CD28-stimulated cells, CMV- and Gag-responding cells showed lower TCRbeta richness.

On this clone: Antigen specificity is unknown.

Sequencing used immunoSEQ version 4 in survey mode. Data came from immunoSEQ multiplex PCR; TCRdb stores just in-frame clones and leaves some out. The sample lists about 64,000 clones, roughly 75% occurring once. The CDR3 totals 11 residues. Germline CDR1 MNHEY, CDR2 SVGAGI. V was pared by 10 bases and J by 5 bases, with 12 bases between. Overlapping HIV-1 Gag 15-mer peptides at approximately 0.96 ug per peptide per mL were used. Memory cells lacking CD40L and CD69 with high CD45RO were sorted. Donors had CD4+ T cell counts above 400 cells/uL and were CMV-seropositive. For around 19 hours, CD8-depleted PBMCs received anti-CD28/CD49d costimulation, a CD40-blocking antibody and enfuvirtide.

J is TRBJ2-7 and V is TRBV6-5; D uncertain. The source was CD4+ T cells sorted from PBMCs after approximately 20-hour stimulation, collected from a patient who received antiretroviral therapy. This receptor was identified in an adult man with HIV who was CMV-seropositive. The CDR3 sequence is CATTGHDEQYF. Written as DNA, the CDR3 is TGTGCCACCACTGGGCACGACGAGCAGTACTTC.